This T cell receptor beta chain was captured by sequencing in a study of identical twins. cDNA molecules carried unique molecular identifiers, and template switching added a universal primer site. TCRdb independently ran MiXCR on the 5' RACE reads; one entry per CDR3 protein. The data contain about 530,000 distinct CDR3 sequences, roughly 15% of them singletons. This clonotype turned up a few times. Trimming removed 0 bases at V and 9 bases at J, with 12 bases between. This CDR3 spans 13 amino acids. Germline CDR1 and CDR2: KGHSH and LQKENI. The same data also went into a second study, on yellow fever vaccine responses in identical twins.

Material: CD4+ T cells sorted from blood. The sequence derives from a young woman in good health. The chain employs TRBV18 and TRBJ2-7; D could derive from TRBD1 or TRBD2 (6 bases each). CDR3 coding DNA: TGTGCCAGCTCACCACCGGGGGGCCTAGGGCAGTACTTC. Protein: CASSPPGGLGQYF. The variable domain in full, completed from reference TRBV18 and TRBJ2-7, reads NAGVMQNPRHLVRRRGQEARLRCSPMKGHSHVYWYRQLPEEGLKFMVYLQKENIIDESGMPKERFSAEFPKEGPSILRIQQVVRGDSAAYFCASSPPGGLGQYFGPGTRLTVT.